Sequencing of this TCR beta chain was carried out in a study of regulatory T cells in long-lasting Graves disease. Whole-study findings and limits: It was in persistent disease that TRBV28, TRBJ1-2 and TRBJ2-5 were favored.

HTBI primers from iRepertoire and Arm-PCR of CDR3 regions yielded the TCR beta libraries. TCRdb itself ran the multiplex PCR reads through MiXCR, one entry per CDR3 protein. The sample yields about 530,000 distinct CDR3 sequences, 15% to 20% seen once. This clonotype showed up many times. Its antigen is undetermined. Described time point: newly diagnosed GD, antithyroid drugs for less than 3 months. Researchers made the TCR library from RNA that was extracted from PBMCs. The CDR3 runs 14 residues. Germline values: CDR1 MNHEY, CDR2 SVGAGI. The V end lost 2 bases, the J end lost 2 bases, and 9 bases lay between the germline ends. The same specimen was also included in a second study, on T cells in Graves' hyperthyroidism and ophthalmopathy. That study adds: Blood shared most expanded thyroid clonotypes above 0.001.

Sequencing used peripheral blood mononuclear cells (PBMCs), obtained at new diagnosis, from a patient treated with antithyroid drugs. V and J are TRBV6-5 and TRBJ1-1; D remains unclear. The sequence was obtained from a woman aged 35-65 years with Graves disease. The CDR3 bases are TGTGCCAGCAGTTACGGGAACCCTAACACTGAAGCTTTCTTT. As protein: CASSYGNPNTEAFF.